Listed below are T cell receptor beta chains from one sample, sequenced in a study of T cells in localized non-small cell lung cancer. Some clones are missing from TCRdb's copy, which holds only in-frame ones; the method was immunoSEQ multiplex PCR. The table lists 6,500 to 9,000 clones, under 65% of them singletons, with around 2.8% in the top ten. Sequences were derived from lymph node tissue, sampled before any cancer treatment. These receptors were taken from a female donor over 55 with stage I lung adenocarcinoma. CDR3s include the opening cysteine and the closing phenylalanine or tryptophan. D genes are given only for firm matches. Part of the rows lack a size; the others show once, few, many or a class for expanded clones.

CDR3: CSYTPGTAGGGYTF
DNA: TGCAGCTATACTCCCGGTACAGCCGGAGGTGGCTACACCTTC
D: NA
V: TRBV29-1
J: TRBJ1-2
size: once

CDR3: CASSPPPGLGSYNEQFF
DNA: TGTGCCAGCAGTCCACCCCCGGGACTAGGGTCCTACAATGAGCAGTTCTTC
D: TRBD2
V: TRBV6-8
J: TRBJ2-1
size: few

CDR3: CASSLNRGFKEKLFF
DNA: TGTGCCAGCAGCTTAAACCGGGGATTCAAGGAAAAACTGTTTTTT
D: NA
V: TRBV11-3
J: TRBJ1-4
size: NA

CDR3: CASSLFKGRGTEAFF
DNA: TGTGCCAGCAGTTTATTCAAGGGCAGGGGCACTGAAGCTTTTTTT
D: NA
V: TRBV28
J: TRBJ1-1
size: once

CDR3: CASSPNRGYEQYF
DNA: TGTGCCAGCTCACCAAACAGGGGCTACGAGCAGTACTTC
D: TRBD1
V: TRBV18
J: TRBJ2-7
size: NA

CDR3: CASNRGLAPTYEQYF
DNA: TGTGCCAGTAACCGGGGACTAGCGCCAACCTACGAGCAATACTTC
D: TRBD2
V: TRBV19
J: TRBJ2-7
size: NA

CDR3: CASSLAGGLWEAADTQYF
DNA: TGTGCCAGCAGCTTGGCGGGGGGATTGTGGGAAGCGGCAGATACGCAGTATTTT
D: TRBD2
V: TRBV11-3
J: TRBJ2-3
size: medium-sized

CDR3: CASSAFGRGPHNEQFF
DNA: TGTGCCAGCAGTGCGTTCGGGAGGGGTCCCCACAATGAGCAGTTCTTC
D: TRBD2
V: TRBV6-8
J: TRBJ2-1
size: few

CDR3: CASSPGGGYTF
DNA: TGTGCCAGCAGCCCCGGAGGTGGCTACACCTTC
D: NA
V: TRBV14
J: TRBJ1-2
size: once

CDR3: CSVEDHRGLYGYTF
DNA: TGCAGCGTTGAAGACCACAGGGGCCTCTATGGCTACACCTTC
D: TRBD1
V: TRBV29-1
J: TRBJ1-2
size: once

CDR3: CASNRDRALSGNTIYF
DNA: TGTGCCAGTAACCGGGACAGGGCCCTCTCTGGAAACACCATATATTTT
D: TRBD1
V: TRBV19
J: TRBJ1-3
size: NA

CDR3: CASRKAMNTEAFF
DNA: TGTGCCAGCCGAAAAGCGATGAACACTGAAGCTTTCTTT
D: NA
V: TRBV9
J: TRBJ1-1
size: few

CDR3: CASSPLGQGNTF
DNA: TGTGCCAGCTCACCTCTAGGACAAGGGAACACCTTC
D: NA
V: TRBV18
J: TRBJ1-2
size: NA

CDR3: CASSSPYGTGNENTGELFF
DNA: TGTGCCAGTAGTTCCCCCTACGGGACAGGGAACGAAAACACCGGGGAGCTGTTTTTT
D: TRBD1
V: TRBV19
J: TRBJ2-2
size: NA

CDR3: CASSQQGYEQYF
DNA: TGTGCCAGCTCACAACAGGGATACGAGCAGTACTTC
D: NA
V: TRBV18
J: TRBJ2-7
size: NA

CDR3: CASSPNTIGRGRTYGYTF
DNA: TGTGCCAGCAGTCCCAACACGATCGGCAGGGGGCGAACCTATGGCTACACCTTC
D: TRBD1
V: TRBV28
J: TRBJ1-2
size: NA

CDR3: CSGGTGAGELFF
DNA: TGCAGCGGTGGGACAGGGGCCGGGGAGCTGTTTTTT
D: TRBD1
V: TRBV29-1
J: TRBJ2-2
size: NA

CDR3: CASSPSRGGETQYF
DNA: TGTGCCAGCTCACCATCAAGGGGTGGGGAGACCCAGTACTTC
D: NA
V: TRBV18
J: TRBJ2-5
size: NA

CDR3: CASSILTGEQFF
DNA: TGTGCCAGTAGTATCTTGACAGGGGAGCAGTTCTTC
D: TRBD1
V: TRBV19
J: TRBJ2-1
size: few

CDR3: CASSSLRGSGRARQYF
DNA: TGTGCCAGCAGCTCCCTTCGCGGTAGCGGGAGGGCTAGGCAGTACTTC
D: TRBD2
V: TRBV11-3
J: TRBJ2-7
size: few

CDR3: CASRLRQGPDTQYF
DNA: TGTGCCAGTAGACTTAGACAGGGACCAGATACGCAGTATTTT
D: TRBD1
V: TRBV19
J: TRBJ2-3
size: NA

CDR3: CASNHRGLDTEAFF
DNA: TGTGCCAGCAACCACAGGGGGTTGGACACTGAAGCTTTCTTT
D: TRBD1
V: TRBV6-8
J: TRBJ1-1
size: NA

CDR3: CASSVGLTQETQYF
DNA: TGTGCCAGCAGTGTTGGACTTACTCAAGAGACCCAGTACTTC
D: NA
V: TRBV2
J: TRBJ2-5
size: NA

CDR3: CASSSGTMNTEAFF
DNA: TGTGCCAGCAGCTCCGGGACTATGAACACTGAAGCTTTCTTT
D: NA
V: TRBV11-3
J: TRBJ1-1
size: few

CDR3: CASSLLRDSYNEQFF
DNA: TGTGCCAGCTCACTGCTCCGGGACAGCTACAATGAGCAGTTCTTC
D: TRBD1
V: TRBV18
J: TRBJ2-1
size: NA

CDR3: CASGFSPEKLFF
DNA: TGTGCTAGTGGTTTTAGTCCTGAAAAACTGTTTTTT
D: NA
V: TRBV12-5
J: TRBJ1-4
size: NA

CDR3: CASSLRQTNTEAFF
DNA: TGTGCCAGCAGTTTACGTCAGACGAACACTGAAGCTTTCTTT
D: NA
V: TRBV6-8
J: TRBJ1-1
size: few

CDR3: CASSTTPGTANGYTF
DNA: TGTGCCAGCAGCACAACCCCCGGGACAGCAAATGGCTACACCTTC
D: TRBD1
V: TRBV11-3
J: TRBJ1-2
size: few

CDR3: CASSPSGGPDTQYF
DNA: TGTGCCAGCAGTCCTAGCGGGGGACCAGATACGCAGTATTTT
D: TRBD2
V: TRBV6-8
J: TRBJ2-3
size: NA

CDR3: CASSYSLAGGGDTQYF
DNA: TGTGCCAGCAGTTACTCCTTAGCGGGGGGAGGGGATACGCAGTATTTT
D: TRBD2
V: TRBV6-8
J: TRBJ2-3
size: few

CDR3: CASSLDRVSGANVLTF
DNA: TGTGCCAGCAGCTTAGATCGGGTTTCTGGGGCCAACGTCCTGACTTTC
D: NA
V: TRBV11-3
J: TRBJ2-6
size: NA

CDR3: CASRGTAYEQYF
DNA: TGTGCCTCCCGAGGGACGGCCTACGAGCAGTACTTC
D: NA
V: TRBV6-8
J: TRBJ2-7
size: NA

CDR3: CAWSRALGNTEAFF
DNA: TGTGCCTGGAGTAGGGCGTTGGGTAACACTGAAGCTTTCTTT
D: NA
V: TRBV30
J: TRBJ1-1
size: few

CDR3: CASSTLGPTEAFF
DNA: TGTGCCAGCAGTACTTTGGGCCCCACTGAAGCTTTCTTT
D: NA
V: TRBV28
J: TRBJ1-1
size: few

CDR3: CSVESGEAYEQYF
DNA: TGCAGCGTTGAATCAGGGGAAGCCTACGAGCAGTACTTC
D: NA
V: TRBV29-1
J: TRBJ2-7
size: NA

CDR3: CASSLSGQTVEAFF
DNA: TGTGCCAGCAGCTTATCGGGACAGACAGTTGAAGCTTTCTTT
D: TRBD1
V: TRBV11-3
J: TRBJ1-1
size: medium-sized

CDR3: CAWSPALYGYTF
DNA: TGTGCCTGGAGTCCAGCACTCTATGGCTACACCTTC
D: NA
V: TRBV30
J: TRBJ1-2
size: NA

CDR3: CAIKGWGLKTEAFF
DNA: TGTGCCATCAAGGGTTGGGGGCTGAAGACTGAAGCTTTCTTT
D: NA
V: TRBV6-8
J: TRBJ1-1
size: few

CDR3: CASSMQGTYEQYF
DNA: TGTGCCAGCAGTATGCAGGGGACCTACGAGCAGTACTTC
D: NA
V: TRBV6-7
J: TRBJ2-7
size: NA

CDR3: CASSPGLERYEQYF
DNA: TGTGCCAGTTCTCCGGGACTAGAGAGGTACGAGCAGTACTTC
D: TRBD2
V: TRBV28
J: TRBJ2-7
size: NA

CDR3: CASSLAQPETEQFF
DNA: TGCGCCAGCAGCTTGGCTCAGCCGGAAACCGAGCAGTTCTTC
D: NA
V: TRBV5-1
J: TRBJ2-1
size: once

CDR3: CATSRVAWGRGSYNEQFF
DNA: TGTGCCACCAGCAGAGTTGCTTGGGGGAGAGGTTCCTACAATGAGCAGTTCTTC
D: NA
V: TRBV15
J: TRBJ2-1
size: NA

CDR3: CAWRDFLFREGNEQYF
DNA: TGTGCCTGGAGGGATTTTTTGTTCAGGGAGGGTAACGAGCAGTACTTC
D: TRBD2
V: TRBV30
J: TRBJ2-7
size: NA